The 10 T cell receptor beta chains reported below all come from one sample, sequenced in a study of Ad26.COV2.S vaccination and SARS-CoV-2 variants. Described treatment: about 20 received Ad26.COV2.S at low or high dose, single or two shots; five or six received placebo; per-sample allocation not given. Samples analyzed were those drawn on day 63 after the first vaccine or placebo injection. TCRdb's table, derived via immunoSEQ multiplex PCR, lists solely in-frame clones and lacks some. In the table there are roughly 700,000 clones, 80% to 90% of which are singletons. The sequencing here drew on peripheral blood, taken in a trial of Ad26.COV2.S vaccine versus placebo. These receptors all come from a person between 18 and 60 years old who received the Ad26.COV2.S COVID-19 vaccine or a placebo.

The rearrangement joins TRBV3-1 (or the pseudogene TRBV3-2) to TRBJ1-3; D uncertain. V lost 4 bases to trimming and J lost 0 bases, with 10 bases between them. The CDR3 consists of 15 residues. CDR1 LGHDT and CDR2 YNNKEL come from the germline V gene (reference sequence). The CDR3, as DNA: TGTGCCAGCAGCCCTGTAACCACCTCTGGAAACACCATATATTTT. This gives the protein CASSPVTTSGNTIYF.

The chain combines TRBV14 with TRBJ1-2; TRBD1 matches at 8 bases. Germline V gene lookup returns CDR1 SGHDN and CDR2 FVKESK. V lost 4 bases and J lost 4; bases outside the gene matches: 2. The CDR3 totals 13 residues. CDR3 residues: CASSLDRGYGYTF. In DNA form, the CDR3 reads TGTGCCAGCAGCCTAGACAGGGGCTATGGCTACACCTTC. The full variable domain, rest sourced from reference TRBV14 and TRBJ1-2, is EAGVTQFPSHSVIEKGQTVTLRCDPISGHDNLYWYRRVMGKEIKFLLHFVKESKQDESGMPNNRFLAERTGGTYSTLKVQPAELEDSGVYFCASSLDRGYGYTFGSGTRLTVV.

The chain is built from TRBV7-9 and TRBJ2-5; unclear D gene. Germline CDR1 SEHNR, CDR2 FQNEAQ (reference sequence). The CDR3 extends over 14 amino acids. Trimming removed 2 bases at V and 2 bases at J, with 9 bases between. CDR3 sequence (DNA): TGTGCCAGCAGCTTACAGGCGCTTCAAGAGACCCAGTACTTC. Its protein product is CASSLQALQETQYF.

About this clone: This sample includes further DNA sequences coding for the same CDR3. The rearrangement joins TRBV3-1 (or the pseudogene TRBV3-2) to TRBJ1-1; D gene unclear. Germline CDR1 reads LGHDT; CDR2 reads YNNKEL (reference sequence). The CDR3 loop spans 13 amino acids. With 1 base removed from V and 4 bases from J, the gap between germline ends came to 7 bases. CDR3 amino acids: CASSQVLGTEAFF. The CDR3 DNA sequence: TGTGCCAGCAGCCAAGTACTAGGCACTGAAGCTTTCTTT.

The chain combines TRBV29-1 with TRBJ2-7, with 9 positions matching TRBD1. V shed 3 bases, J shed 4 bases, and the junction held 4 bases outside the gene matches. The CDR3 runs 13 residues. Germline CDR1 is SQVTM and CDR2 is ANQGSEA. CDR3 region: CSVEGQGDYEQYF. DNA for the CDR3: TGCAGCGTTGAGGGACAGGGAGATTACGAGCAGTACTTC.

V and J are TRBV4-1 and TRBJ2-5, with 9 positions matching TRBD1. Germline values: CDR1 MGHRA, CDR2 YSYEKL. The length of the CDR3 is 17 residues. With 1 base clipped from V and 5 bases from J, the junction kept 11 bases outside the gene matches. As DNA, the CDR3 is TGCGCCAGCAGCCAAGGGGCTGACGGGACAGGGCGGGAGACCCAGTACTTC. It translates to CASSQGADGTGRETQYF.

The rearrangement uses TRBV27 and TRBJ1-2; 7 nucleotides line up with TRBD1. V lost 6 bases to trimming and J lost 4 bases; unmatched junction nucleotides: 8. The CDR3 consists of 14 residues. Germline lookup yields CDR1 MNHEY and CDR2 SMNVEV (reference sequence). The CDR3 region has the DNA TGTGCCAGCAGGCCAGGGGGGATAGGCTATGGCTACACCTTC. Translating it yields CASRPGGIGYGYTF.

The CDR3 reads CASTLLGVGYEQYF. The CDR3 bases are TGTGCCAGCACCCTGCTTGGGGTCGGCTACGAGCAGTACTTC. This chain links TRBV7-9 with TRBJ2-7, with unresolved D. Germline values: CDR1 SEHNR, CDR2 FQNEAQ (reference sequence). Deletions cut 7 bases from V and 3 bases from J, with 16 bases between. The CDR3 is made up of 14 amino acids.

The chain is built from TRBV7-2 and TRBJ2-5; the match to TRBD2 covers 8 bases. Germline CDR1 SGHTA, CDR2 FQGNSA. J lost 9 bases, V lost 1 base, and 7 bases had no gene match. This CDR3 contains 14 residues. DNA for the CDR3: TGTGCCAGCAGCTTAGGGACTAGCCCCGACCCCCAGTACTTC. Its translation is CASSLGTSPDPQYF.

This clone was recorded a few times. Other DNA sequences within the sample encode an identical CDR3. V gene TRBV7-2 combines with J gene TRBJ2-3; D gene unclear. With 1 base removed from V and 1 base from J, the gap between germline ends came to 0 bases. Germline V gene data show CDR1 as SGHTA and CDR2 as FQGNSA. The CDR3 contains 12 residues. The DNA for the CDR3 is TGTGCCAGCAGCTTAGGCACAGATACGCAGTATTTT. Residues: CASSLGTDTQYF.